The 17 T cell receptor beta chains presented below share a single source sample, sequenced in a study of response to subunit inactivated influenza vaccine. TCRdb re-derived calls from the RT-PCR reads in MiXCR, one entry per CDR3 protein. The table has about 530,000 distinct CDR3 sequences, 12% seen once. Sample: PBMCs from blood, taken on the day of vaccination. Every receptor here comes from a man aged 45-65 years who received an inactivated influenza vaccine.

The table lists this clonotype with a few counts. The CDR3 here is CASSSQQGGNEKLFF. DNA for the CDR3: TGTGCCAGCAGCTCACAACAGGGAGGTAATGAAAAACTGTTTTTT. The chain couples TRBV5-4 to TRBJ1-4, with D possibly being TRBD1 (6 bases). V gave up 3 bases and J gave up 4 bases, with 13 bases separating them. Germline CDR1 and CDR2: SGHNT and YYREEE (reference sequence). The CDR3 has 15 amino acids.

V and J are TRBV10-3 and TRBJ1-4; 7 nucleotides match TRBD1. J gave up 5 bases and V 5 bases, and 2 bases lay outside the gene matches. Germline CDR1 is ENHRY and CDR2 is SYGVKD. The length of the CDR3 is 13 residues. The CDR3 region has the DNA TGTGCCATCAGTCCGGGACAGAATGAAAAACTGTTTTTT. Residues: CAISPGQNEKLFF.

This clonotype appeared many times. The V gene is TRBV12-3 or TRBV12-4, the J gene TRBJ2-3; TRBD2 is a possible D gene (5 bases). V lost 3 bases and J 0 bases, leaving 16 bases between the germline ends. CDR3 length: 17 amino acids. CDR3 nucleotide sequence: TGTGCCAGCAGTTTTCTTGTTGATAGCGCCAGCACAGATACGCAGTATTTT. Its translation is CASSFLVDSASTDTQYF.

This clonotype has a handful of counts. The gene calls are TRBV6-2 or TRBV6-3 and TRBJ2-3; 7 bases match TRBD1. The length of the CDR3 is 21 residues. From germline, CDR1 is MNHEY and CDR2 SVGEGT. Trimming cost V 0 bases and J 0 bases; bases outside gene matches: 18. CDR3 bases: TGTGCCAGCAGTTACTCACTCGGTTTTTTAACCGGGACAGCTAGCACAGATACGCAGTATTTT. The encoded protein is CASSYSLGFLTGTASTDTQYF.

The genes are TRBV7-9 and TRBJ2-2; 8 bases are a match to TRBD1. From germline, CDR1 is SEHNR and CDR2 FQNEAQ (reference sequence). V shed 5 bases and J 0 bases; nucleotides not matched to a gene: 2. CDR3 length: 15 amino acids. Written as DNA, the CDR3 is TGTGCCAGCAGCGAGGACAGGGCGAACACCGGGGAGCTGTTTTTT. Residues: CASSEDRANTGELFF.

This chain uses TRBV7-9 with TRBJ2-7; possibly TRBD1 or TRBD2 for D (5 bases each). CDR1 and CDR2 (germline): SEHNR, FQNEAQ (reference sequence). The V end lost 4 bases, the J end lost 0 bases, and 13 bases lay between the germline ends. The CDR3 has 15 residues. The CDR3 loop reads CASSSGTVSSYEQYF. In DNA, the CDR3 is TGTGCCAGCAGCTCCGGGACGGTGAGCTCCTACGAGCAGTACTTC.

This clonotype was seen more than once but under ten times. The chain combines TRBV24-1 with TRBJ2-1; the D is unclear. V gave up 0 bases and J gave up 8 bases, with 13 bases separating them. Germline V gives CDR1 KGHDR, CDR2 SFDVKD. The CDR3 extends over 15 amino acids. The CDR3 here is CATSDLLEADDEQFF. The CDR3 region has the DNA TGTGCCACCAGTGATTTGTTAGAGGCGGATGATGAGCAGTTCTTC.

The chain has TRBV5-1 and TRBJ2-5; D possibly matches TRBD1 or TRBD2 (5 bases each). CDR3 size: 15 residues. The germline gives CDR1 SGHRS, CDR2 YFSETQ. V shed 0 bases and J shed 1 base, with 10 bases lying between them. The CDR3 protein is CASSLASGTQETQYF. CDR3 DNA sequence: TGCGCCAGCAGCTTGGCCTCGGGGACCCAAGAGACCCAGTACTTC.

The chain employs TRBV10-3 and TRBJ2-3; the match to TRBD2 covers 9 bases. The CDR3 totals 14 residues. Unmatched junction bases numbered 9, after V lost 10 bases and J lost 4 bases. Looked up from germline, CDR1 is ENHRY and CDR2 is SYGVKD. CDR3 residues: CATGRAGGPDTQYF. The DNA for the CDR3 is TGTGCCACGGGTCGGGCGGGAGGGCCAGATACGCAGTATTTT.

This clonotype was observed a handful of times. The chain employs TRBV20-1 and TRBJ1-1; unclear D gene. Germline V CDR1 and CDR2: DFQATT, SNEGSKA (reference sequence). The germline V and J ends were trimmed by 3 bases and 0 bases, with 11 bases remaining between them. The CDR3 is 14 amino acids. CDR3 DNA: TGCAGTGCTAGGGTCGGGTCGATGAACACTGAAGCTTTCTTT. It encodes CSARVGSMNTEAFF.

This clonotype was detected a few times. The chain is built from TRBV6-2 or TRBV6-3 and TRBJ2-1; weak D call: TRBD2 (6 bases). V lost 5 bases to trimming and J lost 9 bases, with 11 bases between them. CDR1 and CDR2 from the germline V gene are MNHEY and SVGEGT. The CDR3 runs to 12 residues. CDR3: CASSHSGGEQFF. In DNA, the CDR3 is TGTGCCAGCAGTCATTCCGGGGGTGAGCAGTTCTTC.

This clonotype showed up just a few times. The chain recombines TRBV6-2 or TRBV6-3 with TRBJ2-1; 15 bases match TRBD2. The CDR3 length is 19 residues. Germline assignment: CDR1 MNHEY and CDR2 SVGEGT. V was clipped by 5 bases and J by 4 bases; unmatched bases: 12. CDR3 nucleotides: TGTGCCAGCAGTCCTCTTGACCGGACTAGCGGGGGGGTTTACAATGAGCAGTTCTTC. Its protein is CASSPLDRTSGGVYNEQFF.

The rearrangement joins TRBV24-1 to TRBJ2-3; D is ambiguous. The CDR3 contains 15 residues. Germline V lookup: CDR1 KGHDR, CDR2 SFDVKD. V was shortened by 3 bases and J by 3 bases, with 12 bases between the two germline ends. This chain's CDR3 is CATSDVGVTTDTQYF. CDR3 DNA: TGTGCCACCAGTGATGTGGGCGTGACGACAGATACGCAGTATTTT.

CDR3 amino acids: CASSQEIRTGPQGQFF. DNA of the CDR3: TGTGCCAGCAGCCAAGAAATCAGGACAGGGCCTCAGGGGCAGTTCTTC. This rearrangement joins TRBV14 to TRBJ2-1; 8 positions agree with TRBD1. The CDR3 has 16 amino acids. Unmatched junction bases numbered 13, after V lost 0 bases and J lost 12 bases. The germline V gene has CDR1 SGHDN and CDR2 FVKESK.

This clonotype was seen many times. V gene TRBV5-1 combines with J gene TRBJ1-2, with TRBD1 identical over 8 bases. V lost 0 bases to trimming and J lost 2 bases; unmatched junction nucleotides: 3. Germline loops: CDR1 SGHRS, CDR2 YFSETQ. This CDR3 contains 15 residues. This chain's CDR3 is CASSLAAGGNYGYTF. CDR3 coding DNA: TGCGCCAGCAGCTTGGCGGCAGGGGGCAACTATGGCTACACCTTC.

This clonotype showed up just a few times. The chain employs TRBV7-7 and TRBJ2-3; 8 bases match TRBD2. The CDR3 consists of 17 residues. The germline CDR1 and CDR2 sequences are SSHAT and FNYEAQ (reference sequence). V was clipped by 1 base and J by 2 bases; unmatched bases: 8. This CDR3 reads CASSLGSAGLDTDTQYF. The CDR3 region has the DNA TGTGCCAGCAGCTTAGGATCGGCGGGACTAGACACAGATACGCAGTATTTT. Looking up the rest from reference TRBV7-7 and TRBJ2-3 gives the full variable domain: GAGVSQSPRYKVTKRGQDVTLRCDPISSHATLYWYQQALGQGPEFLTYFNYEAQPDKSGLPSDRFSAERPEGSISTLTIQRTEQRDSAMYRCASSLGSAGLDTDTQYFGPGTRLTVL.

This clonotype was seen only a few times. The rearrangement links TRBV18 to TRBJ2-7, with D possibly TRBD2 on 6 matching bases. Deletions cut 2 bases from V and 6 bases from J, with 17 bases between. The germline CDR1 and CDR2 sequences are KGHSH and LQKENI. The CDR3 is 15 residues long. The CDR3 here is CASSPMIGRGTEQYF. In DNA form, the CDR3 reads TGTGCCAGCTCACCAATGATAGGGCGGGGAACCGAGCAGTACTTC.